Following are 15 T cell receptor beta chains from one sample sequenced in a study of cytomegalovirus exposure and HLA in healthy donors. The PCR ran on 60 Vbeta and 13 Jbeta primers. Generated by immunoSEQ multiplex PCR, the TCRdb table keeps only in-frame clones and is missing some. Counted here are 55,000 to 70,000 clones, less than 85% occurring once; the ten biggest clones make up under 6%. The source material was PBMCs. The receptors come from a woman in her twenties or thirties in good health and CMV-seronegative.

This chain links TRBV6-5 with TRBJ2-1; D gene unclear. The germline V gene has CDR1 MNHEY and CDR2 SVGAGI. Trimming removed 6 bases from V and 4 bases from J, with 10 bases in between. The CDR3 consists of 13 residues. The CDR3 nucleotides read TGTGCCAGCAGACCGACACAATACAATGAGCAGTTCTTC. Translated: CASRPTQYNEQFF.

This clone was counted a single time. The chain joins TRBV7-2 to TRBJ2-1; 7 nucleotides match TRBD2. CDR3 length: 15 amino acids. Trimming removed 5 bases from V and 7 bases from J; junction bases left unmatched: 11. Germline CDR1 is SGHTA and CDR2 is FQGNSA. CDR3 protein: CASSRSSGNVNEQFF. In DNA form, the CDR3 reads TGTGCCAGCAGCCGTTCCAGCGGGAATGTAAATGAGCAGTTCTTC.

CDR3 bases: TGCGCCAGCAGCGAGGGGACTAGCTTTAATATTGTGGCGGGGCCAGATACGCAGTATTTT. This encodes CASSEGTSFNIVAGPDTQYF. The rearrangement links TRBV5-1 to TRBJ2-3; 9 positions match TRBD2. Trimming removed 4 bases from V and 4 bases from J; junction bases left unmatched: 22. In germline, CDR1 is SGHRS, CDR2 YFSETQ. The CDR3 length is 20 residues.

The chain uses TRBV9 and TRBJ2-1; 11 bases fit TRBD2. The ends lost 1 base at V and 4 bases at J; junction bases unmatched: 7. The CDR3 contains 17 residues. Per the germline V gene, CDR1 is SGDLS and CDR2 is YYNGEE. The CDR3 loop is CASSVRGSGGGYNEQFF. The DNA for the CDR3 is TGTGCCAGCAGCGTACGGGGTAGCGGGGGGGGGTACAATGAGCAGTTCTTC.

The chain combines TRBV5-6 with TRBJ1-5; D is unresolved. CDR1 is SGHDT, CDR2 YYEEEE, per germline. Trimming pared 1 base from V and 0 bases from J, leaving 11 bases between. This CDR3 contains 16 residues. CDR3 nucleotides: TGTGCCAGCAGCTTGAGGGCGGACTATAGCAATCAGCCCCAGCATTTT. Its protein is CASSLRADYSNQPQHF.

The genes are TRBV2 and TRBJ1-1; 10 bases map to TRBD1. In germline, CDR1 is SNHLY, CDR2 FYNNEI. V was pared by 7 bases and J by 10 bases, with 9 bases of the junction left unmatched. There are 13 residues in the CDR3. The CDR3 here is CASTRARDRGAFF. The CDR3 bases are TGTGCCAGCACCAGAGCCCGGGACAGGGGAGCTTTCTTT. Full variable domain (rest looked up from reference TRBV2 and TRBJ1-1): EPEVTQTPSHQVTQMGQEVILRCVPISNHLYFYWYRQILGQKVEFLVSFYNNEISEKSEIFDDQFSVERPDGSNFTLKIRSTKLEDSAMYFCASTRARDRGAFFGQGTRLTVV.

J is TRBJ2-1 and V is TRBV6-5; 9 bases align to TRBD2. CDR1 MNHEY and CDR2 SVGAGI come from the germline V gene. The CDR3 extends over 15 amino acids. Losses at the gene ends were 1 base for V and 9 bases for J; bases not matched to a gene: 7. This CDR3 is CASSYWREGPGEQFF. CDR3 DNA sequence: TGTGCCAGCAGTTACTGGCGGGAGGGCCCGGGTGAGCAGTTCTTC.

This clone has just a few counts. The genes are TRBV29-1 and TRBJ2-5, with 9 nucleotides matching TRBD1. This CDR3 has 14 amino acids. V shed 1 base and J 7 bases; nucleotides not matched to a gene: 7. Germline loops: CDR1 SQVTM, CDR2 ANQGSEA. CDR3 DNA: TGCAGCGTTGAAGGGGGACAGGGAGGGGTGACCCAGTACTTC. It specifies CSVEGGQGGVTQYF.

This chain links TRBV6-1 with TRBJ1-5; D is undetermined. CDR3 length equals 15 residues. Germline CDR1 is MNHNS and CDR2 is SASEGT. V dropped 1 base and J dropped 6 bases, with 13 bases sitting between them. CDR3 amino acids: CASSEGWGVGQPQHF. CDR3 bases: TGTGCCAGCAGTGAAGGGTGGGGAGTGGGTCAGCCCCAGCATTTT.

The chain links TRBV5-1 to TRBJ2-1; no reliable D call. Germline-derived CDR1 and CDR2 are SGHRS and YFSETQ. The V and J ends lost 1 base and 0 bases respectively, with 5 bases between them. The CDR3 covers 14 residues. The CDR3 region is CASSLSSSYNEQFF. CDR3 bases: TGCGCCAGCAGCTTGTCTAGCTCCTACAATGAGCAGTTCTTC.

The rearrangement links TRBV12-5 to TRBJ2-1; tentative D call: TRBD2 (6 bases). CDR3 length equals 15 residues. Germline V lookup: CDR1 LGHNT, CDR2 FRNRAP. Trimming pared 7 bases from V and 2 bases from J, leaving 15 bases between. The CDR3 reads CASALGAGTYNEQFF. CDR3 bases: TGTGCTAGTGCCCTAGGGGCGGGGACCTACAATGAGCAGTTCTTC. Full variable domain (missing parts from reference TRBV12-5 and TRBJ2-1): DARVTQTPRHKVTEMGQEVTMRCQPILGHNTVFWYRQTMMQGLELLAYFRNRAPLDDSGMPKDRFSAEMPDATLATLKIQPSEPRDSAVYFCASALGAGTYNEQFFGPGTRLTVL.

This clone was observed once. V and J are TRBV13 and TRBJ2-3, with 7 bases that match TRBD2. Trimming took 5 bases from V and 2 from J; bases not matched to a gene: 7. The CDR3 is 15 amino acids. Germline lookup yields CDR1 PRHDT and CDR2 FYEKMQ (reference sequence). Written as DNA, the CDR3 is TGTGCCAGCAGCGAAGAGGGAGGGCACACAGATACGCAGTATTTT. This encodes CASSEEGGHTDTQYF.

V gene TRBV6-1 combines with J gene TRBJ1-3; TRBD1 might be the D (5 bases). Germline V gene sequence: CDR1 MNHNS, CDR2 SASEGT. Deletions cut 6 bases from V and 0 bases from J, with 12 bases between. The CDR3 covers 15 residues. The CDR3 DNA reads as TGTGCCAGCAGGAACGACAGAGCCTCTGGAAACACCATATATTTT. Its protein is CASRNDRASGNTIYF.

This chain links TRBV25-1 with TRBJ2-1; D gene ambiguous. This CDR3 has 12 amino acids. Looked up from germline, CDR1 is MGHDK and CDR2 is SYGVNS. Trimming took off 4 bases at V and 3 bases at J, with 4 bases between the two ends. The CDR3 protein is CASSGLYNEQFF. For the CDR3, the DNA is TGTGCCAGCAGTGGACTCTACAATGAGCAGTTCTTC.

The gene calls are TRBV19 and TRBJ2-5; the D is unclear. Trimming pared 4 bases from V and 7 bases from J, leaving 13 bases between. This CDR3 region has 13 residues. The germline gives CDR1 LNHDA, CDR2 SQIVND (reference sequence). The chain's CDR3 is CASSNGWRGTQYF. The CDR3 nucleotides are TGTGCCAGTAGTAACGGGTGGAGAGGGACCCAGTACTTC.